This T cell receptor (beta chain) derives from a study of blood T cells in healthy people across ages. Study-wide points: Age showed a roughly linear inverse relationship with TCR beta diversity per million T cells. Since the PBMCs were unsorted, naive and antigen-experienced cells could not be conclusively compared.

A word on this clonotype: Antigen specificity is unknown.

Germline CDR1 SGHVS, CDR2 FQNEAQ. The CDR3 runs 12 residues. Trimming cost V 5 bases and J 5 bases, with 9 bases left between them. A second PCR of 7 to 11 cycles used a sample-barcoded 5' primer and a J-beta primer mix. TCRdb used MiXCR to reprocess the 5' RACE reads, holding one entry per CDR3 protein. The profile covers 800,000 to 900,000 distinct CDR3 sequences, with approximately 67% appearing a single time and about 27% taken by the ten largest. Sequencing was performed on blood. This TCR was recovered from a man younger than 45 in good health. V and J are TRBV7-8 and TRBJ2-5; D gene uncertain. The CDR3 loop is CASSIYTETQYF. CDR3 in DNA: TGTGCCAGCAGCATATATACGGAGACCCAGTACTTC.